This T cell receptor beta chain came from a study of T cell responses to AZD1222 COVID-19 vaccine (dated by TCRdb to about 2021). Looking at the study overall: AZD1222 recipients with second doses at about 4 weeks or about 12 weeks were pooled, because spike-specific TCR depth and breadth did not differ between schedules. Trial participants were enrolled by age into 18-55, 56-69 and 70-plus year subgroups, with approximately 150, 28 and 58 TCR-sequenced participants respectively. TCR sequencing was performed for some 250 trial participants, of whom around 200 were given two doses of AZD1222 and approximately 25 were given two doses of MenACWY control vaccine. Summary of the overall study and its limitations: After two AZD1222 doses, spike-specific TCR breadth and depth were significantly higher than at day 0 and than in MenACWY recipients. The 56-69-year group was small, and its depth increase did not reach significance, likely because of low power. No day 14 peak-response samples were available, so repertoires were characterized only after the peak T cell response. Conclusions about previously exposed vaccinees are limited, since just 5 or 6 AZD1222 recipients were seropositive for SARS-CoV-2 at baseline. Participants were mostly white British, with more females than males. The authors suggested clonal diversity may have been underestimated. Reportedly, close to half of the unique spike-specific TCRs recognized epitopes lying outside the regions that are mutated in the B.1.351 and B.1.1.7 variants. Vaccine-associated CD4 TCRs spanned the whole spike protein, with dominant responses in regions 160-218 and 743-854.

The CDR3 regions of human TCRbeta chains were analyzed by immunosequencing. The paper's processing steps were these. Repertoire TCRs were checked for matches against a reference library of SARS-CoV-2-specific TCRs that had been generated using the MIRA antigen-specificity platform. Breadth was defined as the fraction of unique TCRs that were SARS-CoV-2-associated. Depth was defined as the fraction of total T cells that were SARS-CoV-2-associated. Using the MIRA data, each spike-specific TCR was mapped to the spike region that the TCR reacts to and placed in a CD4 or CD8 class. Log10-transformed breadth and depth values were compared by one-way ANOVA with Sidak's multiple comparisons tests. Here the immuneACCESS table is served through TCRdb, limited to in-frame sequences with V and J called. Missing clones are a known gap in these copies; in checked studies unresolved V genes cover under half, and the rest lacks a known reason. The V and J calls and the clone size are those of that table, but D and trimming were determined from the DNA. For this sample the table gives around 130,000 clones, of which roughly 84% were detected only once. The leading ten clones occupy about 12% of the sample.

Turning to this clone: It has no known antigen specificity. Per-nucleotide qualities are absent, and no much larger clonotype sits a single base away.

Taken with the paper, the label for time point translates to: baseline before first vaccination. Vaccinee samples were obtained from the UK trials COV001 and COV002, which included a single-blind randomized controlled phase 2/3 trial of AZD1222 (ChAdOx1 nCoV-19) in healthy adults. Trial participant PBMC samples were collected at day 0 and day 28 after the second dose for TCRbeta chain sequencing. The germline V gene specifies MNHEY as CDR1 and SVGAGI as CDR2. The CDR3 holds 15 amino acids from the cysteine to the phenylalanine. The read is trimmed to its CDR3 DNA, 45 bases read in frame from base 1. A distance of 12 bases separates the germline ends of V and J, which lose 2 bases and 1 base respectively.

The sequenced sample was peripheral blood, obtained on day 0 of AZD1222 vaccination. The chain is made from TRBV6-5 and TRBJ2-7; the D gene is possibly TRBD1 or TRBD2, each agreeing over 5 bases. This TCR was sampled from an adult in good health. The bases read TGTGCCAGCAGTTACCAAAGGGACGGATCCTACGAGCAGTACTTC. Its coded protein is CASSYQRDGSYEQYF.